The entry below gives a single T cell receptor beta chain sequence along with its context. Its target is unknown. CDR1 is SGHVS, CDR2 FQNEAQ, per germline. This CDR3 spans 14 amino acids. V gave up 5 bases and J gave up 1 base, with 11 bases separating them. The data were obtained in a study of cytomegalovirus exposure and HLA in healthy donors. Primers included in the PCR were 60 Vbeta and 13 Jbeta primers. The table came from immunoSEQ multiplex PCR; TCRdb's copy has only in-frame clones and leaves some out. The sample yields 100,000 to 150,000 clones, less than 80% seen once. Study observations and caveats: Most TCR sequences were seen very rarely across donors, but some public TCRs occurred in many. Common viral pathogens (according to a later analysis) appeared linked to several of the most significant clusters.

This sequence was found in a man younger than 40 in good health and CMV-seronegative. The chain links TRBV7-8 to TRBJ1-1; D is ambiguous. Material for sequencing was PBMCs. In DNA form, the CDR3 reads TGTGCCAGCAGCCTCATTTCGGGGAACACTGAAGCTTTCTTT. Its protein product is CASSLISGNTEAFF. The variable domain in full, with the rest retrieved from reference TRBV7-8 and TRBJ1-1, is GAGVSQSPRYKVAKRGQDVALRCDPISGHVSLFWYQQALGQGPEFLTYFQNEAQLDKSGLPSDRFFAERPEGSVSTLKIQRTQQEDSAVYLCASSLISGNTEAFFGQGTRLTVV.